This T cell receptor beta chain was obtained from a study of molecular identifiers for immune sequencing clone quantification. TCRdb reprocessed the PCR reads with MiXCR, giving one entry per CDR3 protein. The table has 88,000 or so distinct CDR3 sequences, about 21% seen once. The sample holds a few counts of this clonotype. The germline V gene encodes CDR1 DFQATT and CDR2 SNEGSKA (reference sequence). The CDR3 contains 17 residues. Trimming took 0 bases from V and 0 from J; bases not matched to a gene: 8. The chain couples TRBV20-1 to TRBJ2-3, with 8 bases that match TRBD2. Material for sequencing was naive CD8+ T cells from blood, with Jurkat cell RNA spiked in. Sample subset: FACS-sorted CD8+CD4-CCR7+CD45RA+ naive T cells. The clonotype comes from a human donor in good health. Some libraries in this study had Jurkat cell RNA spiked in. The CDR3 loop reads CSARDRREGPSTDTQYF. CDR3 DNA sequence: TGCAGTGCTAGAGATAGACGGGAGGGCCCTAGCACAGATACGCAGTATTTT.